This T cell receptor beta chain was sequenced during a study of blood T cell repertoires in COVID-19. Study-level information: Samples taken during acute and convalescent COVID-19 were collected in the United States, Italy and Spain. In each case, the material was cDNA or gDNA derived from T cells, B-cell-depleted T cells, or PBMCs.

CDR3 length equals 14 residues. Deletions cut 4 bases from V and 0 bases from J, with 9 bases between. Germline V gives CDR1 SGHVS, CDR2 FQNEAQ. As handled by the study authors: Counts of nucleated cells, estimated from reference gene primer amplification, were obtained. Libraries were prepared by immunoSEQ multiplex PCR; TCRdb keeps only in-frame clonotypes and omits some of them. Clone size and the V and J calls come from that table; the DNA yielded D and trimming. The repertoire includes approximately 150,000 clones, over 75% of them detected once, and 3% sits in the top ten. The receptor comes from a woman aged 55-75 years with active COVID-19. V usage is TRBV7-8 and J usage is TRBJ2-5; D is unclear. Material: peripheral blood. CDR3 loop: CASSSLLYQETQYF. CDR3 nucleotide sequence: TGTGCCAGCAGCTCCCTTCTGTACCAAGAGACCCAGTACTTC.